One T cell receptor beta chain is described in this entry. The method was immunoSEQ multiplex PCR; TCRdb's version includes in-frame clones alone and lacks a portion of them. In the table there are about 430,000 clones, approximately 91% of which are singletons. Within the 2 weeks before study entry, each person in the exposed group met a COVID-19 case. These data come from a study of blood T cell repertoires in COVID-19. The clonotype was recovered from a woman aged 18 to 35 who had been exposed to COVID-19. Sample: PBMCs or T cells enriched from blood (not recorded which).

The DNA for the CDR3 is TGTGCCAGTAGAAAAGCGGGGGCGATCTACAATGAGCAGTTCTTC. Translation: CASRKAGAIYNEQFF. J is TRBJ2-1 and V is TRBV19; 8 nucleotides match TRBD2. This CDR3 has 15 residues. The trim removed 6 bases at V and 3 bases at J, leaving 7 bases unmatched. Germline loops: CDR1 LNHDA, CDR2 SQIVND (reference sequence).